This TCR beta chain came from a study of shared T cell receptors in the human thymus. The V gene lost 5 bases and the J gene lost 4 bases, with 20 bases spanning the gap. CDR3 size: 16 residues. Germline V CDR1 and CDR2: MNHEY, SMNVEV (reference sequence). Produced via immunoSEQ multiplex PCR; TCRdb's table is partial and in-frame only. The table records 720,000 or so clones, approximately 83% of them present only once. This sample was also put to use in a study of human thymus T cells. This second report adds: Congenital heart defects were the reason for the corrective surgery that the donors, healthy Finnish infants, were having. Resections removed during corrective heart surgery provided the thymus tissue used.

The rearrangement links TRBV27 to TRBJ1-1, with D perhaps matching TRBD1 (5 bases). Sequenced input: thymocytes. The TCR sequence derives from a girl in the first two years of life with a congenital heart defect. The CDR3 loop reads CASSPDTGLRSTEAFF. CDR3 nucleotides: TGTGCCAGCAGTCCTGATACGGGACTCAGGTCCACTGAAGCTTTCTTT.